In its sample, the clone carrying this T cell receptor (beta chain) was seen once. How the authors handled the data: Amplification of reference gene primers was used by the study to estimate nucleated cell counts. The assay was immunoSEQ multiplex PCR, and TCRdb's table has in-frame clones only and misses some. V and J calls and clone size are given by that table; D and trimming were obtained from the DNA. In the table there are 200,000 to 250,000 clones, 87% of which are singletons. This sample was taken from a study of blood T cell repertoires in COVID-19. Trimming removed 1 base from V and 4 bases from J, with 5 bases in between. This CDR3 has 13 amino acids.

The source material was peripheral blood. The rearrangement uses TRBV12-3 or TRBV12-4 and TRBJ1-3; D is unclear. The sequence was obtained from a woman between 18 and 29 years old who had recovered from COVID-19. CDR3: CASSLGPGNTIYF. The CDR3 DNA reads as TGTGCCAGCAGTTTAGGGCCAGGAAACACCATATATTTT.